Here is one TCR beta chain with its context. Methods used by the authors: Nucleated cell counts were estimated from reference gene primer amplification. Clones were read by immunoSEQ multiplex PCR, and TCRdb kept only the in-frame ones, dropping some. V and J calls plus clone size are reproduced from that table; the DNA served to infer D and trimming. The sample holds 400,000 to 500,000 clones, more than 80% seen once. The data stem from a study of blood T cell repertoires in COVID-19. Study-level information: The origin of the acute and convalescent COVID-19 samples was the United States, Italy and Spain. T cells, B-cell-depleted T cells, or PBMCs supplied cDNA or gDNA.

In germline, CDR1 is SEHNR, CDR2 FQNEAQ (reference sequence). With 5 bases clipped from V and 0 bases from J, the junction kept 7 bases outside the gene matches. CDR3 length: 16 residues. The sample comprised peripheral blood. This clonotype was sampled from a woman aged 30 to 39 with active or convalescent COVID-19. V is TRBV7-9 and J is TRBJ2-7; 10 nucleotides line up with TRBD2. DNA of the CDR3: TGTGCCAGCAGCCGTAATAGCGGGGGGTCCTCCTACGAGCAGTACTTC. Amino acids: CASSRNSGGSSYEQYF.